This T cell receptor (beta chain) emerged from a study of yellow fever vaccine responses in identical twins. Study-level results: Twins' vaccine T cell responses reportedly seemed partly convergent and partly personalized.

Trimming left V 4 bases short and J 6 bases short, with 6 bases between. This CDR3 is 11 amino acids long. CDR1 and CDR2 (germline): LGHDT, YNNKEL (reference sequence). TCRdb reprocessed the RT-PCR reads with MiXCR, giving one entry per CDR3 protein. Here the sample spans roughly 15,000 distinct CDR3 sequences, 70% to 85% being singletons. Regarding this clonotype: The antigen is undetermined.

This receptor was identified in a woman younger than 35 who received the yellow fever vaccine. The input for sequencing was T cells from blood (PBMCs), unsorted or a sorted subset (not recorded which), taken before or after yellow fever vaccination (not recorded which). This chain links TRBV3-1 with TRBJ1-2; D gene unclear. Here the CDR3 DNA reads TGTGCCAGCAGCCGGGTTGATGGCTACACCTTC. This codes for CASSRVDGYTF.